A selection of T cell receptor beta chains follows, all from one sample in a study of beta chain features in type 1 diabetes. Profiling relied on immunoSEQ multiplex PCR, and the TCRdb table lists in-frame clones only, not all of them. The data hold a few hundred thousand clones, with around 9.9% observed a single time. The sample consisted of naive CD4+ T cells from blood. These receptors all stem from a man aged 30-40 years with type 1 diabetes. Each CDR3 is given with its conserved first and last residue. A D gene is named only where the DNA matches it firmly. Only some rows state a clone size, as once, few, many or a class for expanded clones.

TRBV5-4	few	TRBJ2-7	.	TGTGCCAGCGGCAGGGATGACGAGCAGTACTTC	CASGRDDEQYF
TRBV5-4	.	TRBJ2-1	TRBD2	TGTGCCAGCAGCCCGGAGACTAGCGGGGGATTTGTTGAGCAGTTCTTC	CASSPETSGGFVEQFF
TRBV9	.	TRBJ2-7	TRBD1	TGTGCCAGCAGCGTCCGGGACAGGGGGACCTACGAGCAGTACTTC	CASSVRDRGTYEQYF
TRBV4-2	.	TRBJ1-5	.	TGTGCCAGCAGCCCCGGACAAAACAATCAGCCCCAGCATTTT	CASSPGQNNQPQHF
TRBV28	few	TRBJ2-3	.	TGTGCCAGCAGTTTGGCAGGGCTTGCAGATACGCAGTATTTT	CASSLAGLADTQYF
TRBV6-6	few	TRBJ1-6	TRBD1	TGTGCCAGCAGTTGGGACAGGGCGAATTCACCCCTCCACTTT	CASSWDRANSPLHF
TRBV10-3	.	TRBJ1-5	.	TGTGCCATCAGTGAGTCGGCTAGCAATCAGCCCCAGCATTTT	CAISESASNQPQHF
TRBV18	few	TRBJ1-6	TRBD1	TGTGCCAGCTCACCGACAGGGTATAATTCACCCCTCCACTTT	CASSPTGYNSPLHF
TRBV19	.	TRBJ1-5	.	TGTGCGAGTGGGGGGACCAGCGTTCAGCCCCAGCATTTT	CASGGTSVQPQHF
TRBV5-1	few	TRBJ2-1	.	TGCGCCAGCAGCCCCGATCCGAGCTCCTACAATGAGCAGTTCTTC	CASSPDPSSYNEQFF
TRBV9	.	TRBJ2-2	TRBD2	TGTGCCAGCAGCGTGAATAGCGGGGGGGACACCGGGGAGCTGTTTTTT	CASSVNSGGDTGELFF
TRBV7-9	.	TRBJ2-7	.	TGTGCCAGCAGCTTAATGTACAGGGTTGACGAGCAGTACTTC	CASSLMYRVDEQYF
TRBV29-1	many	TRBJ2-3	.	TGCAGCGTCGAAAGAGGGAATACGCAGTATTTT	CSVERGNTQYF
TRBV4-3	.	TRBJ2-1	.	TGCGCCAGCAGCCAAGAAAACGGCAGGGGCACTGAGCAGTTCTTC	CASSQENGRGTEQFF
TRBV2	.	TRBJ2-3	TRBD1	TGTGCCAGCAGTGAAAGGACAGGGGTAGGAGATACGCAGTATTTT	CASSERTGVGDTQYF
TRBV2	.	TRBJ1-1	.	TGTGCCAGCAGAACCCCACGGGGGAGTACTGAAGCTTTCTTT	CASRTPRGSTEAFF
TRBV7-2	.	TRBJ2-2	.	TGTGCCAGCGAGGGAGACAACACCGGGGAGCTGTTTTTT	CASEGDNTGELFF
TRBV9	.	TRBJ2-1	.	TGTGCCAGCAGCCCCTCCGGACAGCTTGCTGGGCAGTTCTTC	CASSPSGQLAGQFF
TRBV25-1	.	TRBJ2-3	.	TGTGCCAGCAGTGATTCTAGGGGGACAGATACGCAGTATTTT	CASSDSRGTDTQYF
TRBV29-1	few	TRBJ1-1	.	TGCAGCGAGCTGGCTCAGGGGAACACTGAAGCTTTCTTT	CSELAQGNTEAFF
TRBV7-3	.	TRBJ2-1	.	TGTGCCAGCAGCTTAGACTTCTACAATGAGCAGTTCTTC	CASSLDFYNEQFF
TRBV7-9	.	TRBJ2-7	TRBD1	TGTGCCAGCAGCTTACGGACAGGTCCCGAGCAGTACTTC	CASSLRTGPEQYF
TRBV7-9	few	TRBJ2-1	TRBD1	TGTGCCAGCAGGGTCACAGGGGGTACCTACAATGAGCAGTTCTTC	CASRVTGGTYNEQFF
TRBV25-1	few	TRBJ2-2	.	TGTGCCAGCAGCGAATTATACACCGGGGAGCTGTTTTTT	CASSELYTGELFF
TRBV30	.	TRBJ2-5	TRBD2	TGTGCCTGGAGTGTAACTAGCGGGGGAGAGACCCAGTACTTC	CAWSVTSGGETQYF
TRBV4-1	.	TRBJ1-1	.	TGCGCCAGCAGCCAGCCGAGGAGGGCTAACACTGAAGCTTTCTTT	CASSQPRRANTEAFF
TRBV30	few	TRBJ2-5	.	TGTGCCTGGAGTGTACGAGACTGGCCACGGCGAGCCCAGTACTTC	CAWSVRDWPRRAQYF
TRBV4-2	few	TRBJ2-3	TRBD2	TGTGCCAGCAGCCGTTCGACTAGCGGACCCACAGATACGCAGTATTTT	CASSRSTSGPTDTQYF
TRBV9	.	TRBJ1-1	TRBD1	TGTGCCAGCAGCGATTCCTCGGACAGGCCCCTTCTGAACACTGAAGCTTTCTTT	CASSDSSDRPLLNTEAFF
TRBV7-2	few	TRBJ1-5	.	TGTGCCAGCAGCACGACACCAGGGGCTCAGCCCCAGCATTTT	CASSTTPGAQPQHF
TRBV4-1	few	TRBJ2-1	TRBD1	TGCGCCAGCAGTCCGACAGGGATCCCCAATGAGCAGTTCTTC	CASSPTGIPNEQFF
TRBV9	few	TRBJ2-5	TRBD2	TGTGCCAGCAGCCGAAGCGGGACCGGAGTGGGGACCCAGTACTTC	CASSRSGTGVGTQYF
TRBV28	.	TRBJ2-7	.	TGTGCCAGCAGTTTTTCCTCCGGGACTGTTCCCCCCGAGCAGTACTTC	CASSFSSGTVPPEQYF
TRBV7-2	few	TRBJ1-2	.	TGTGCCAGCAGCTTAAACATCGGACGAGGGAATGGCTACACCTTC	CASSLNIGRGNGYTF
TRBV29-1	.	TRBJ2-5	TRBD2	TGCAGCGTCCACATTAGGGGCGGGGGGGCCCAGTACTTC	CSVHIRGGGAQYF
TRBV7-9	few	TRBJ1-1	.	TGTGCCAGCAGCGCCAAGACCGGAGGGTACACTGAAGCTTTCTTT	CASSAKTGGYTEAFF
TRBV6-5	few	TRBJ1-6	TRBD1	TGTGCCAGCAGTTACCGGACAGGGAACTCACCCCTCCACTTT	CASSYRTGNSPLHF
TRBV18	.	TRBJ2-7	.	TGTGCCAGCTCGCCGACAGGATCCTACGAGCAGTACTTC	CASSPTGSYEQYF
TRBV6-6	few	TRBJ2-5	.	TGTGCCAGTAATCAGGGGAAGACCCAGTACTTC	CASNQGKTQYF
TRBV7-9	few	TRBJ2-7	.	TGTGCCAGCAGCCTCGGGGGTACCTACGAGCAGTACTTC	CASSLGGTYEQYF
TRBV9	few	TRBJ2-1	TRBD2	TGTGCCAGCAGCCCTGACTGGCGGGGGGGCCTTGAGCAGTTCTTC	CASSPDWRGGLEQFF
TRBV6-6	.	TRBJ2-1	.	TGTGCCAGCAGTTACTCCGGACTCTTCCATGAGCAGTTCTTC	CASSYSGLFHEQFF
TRBV13	.	TRBJ1-5	.	TGTGCCAGCAGCAGCAGAGACACAGCTTATAGCAATCAGCCCCAGCATTTT	CASSSRDTAYSNQPQHF
TRBV4-1	.	TRBJ2-7	TRBD1	TGCGCCAGCAGCCGGGACAGGGGAGCATACGAGCAGTACTTC	CASSRDRGAYEQYF
TRBV4-1	few	TRBJ2-7	.	TGCGCCAGCAGCCAAGGAACACAGGGTTACGAGCAGTACTTC	CASSQGTQGYEQYF
TRBV12-5	.	TRBJ2-5	.	TGTGCTAGTGGTTTGAGTACTCCAGAGACCCAGTACTTC	CASGLSTPETQYF
TRBV5-6	few	TRBJ2-2	.	TGTGCCAGCAGCTTGGCTGGCTGGGGGCGCGCCTCCGGGGAGCTGTTTTTT	CASSLAGWGRASGELFF
TRBV28	few	TRBJ2-5	TRBD2	TGTGCCAGCAGTTTGGGTAGCGGGGGGGTCCAAGAGACCCAGTACTTC	CASSLGSGGVQETQYF
TRBV2	.	TRBJ1-1	TRBD1	TGTGCCAGCAGTGACGACAGGGACACTGAAGCTTTCTTT	CASSDDRDTEAFF